This T cell receptor beta chain was identified in a study of early T cells in non-severe SARS-CoV-2 infection. Overall study context: Chains stayed unpaired after sequencing of bulk RNA from unsorted whole blood.

This clonotype was detected a few times. The antigen remains undetermined. Study results and caveats: Private and CD4 specificities were missed by VDJdb matching, skewed to anti-spike CD8.

Attachment of unique molecular identifiers was made to individual cDNA molecules. TCRdb reprocessed the 5' RACE reads via MiXCR and lists one record per CDR3 protein. The table has about 72,000 distinct CDR3 sequences, about a tenth seen once; the top ten hold around 7.3%. The specimen was whole blood, collected at baseline. The TCR was taken from an adult who was a healthcare worker with PCR-confirmed SARS-CoV-2 infection or an uninfected control (not recorded which).

In nucleotides, the CDR3 is TGTGCCACCGAATGGGAGAATGAGCAGTTCTTC. Its translation: CATEWENEQFF. The chain joins TRBV12-3 or TRBV12-4 to TRBJ2-1; the D gene is possibly TRBD2 (5 bases). V was shortened by 10 bases and J by 7 bases, with 11 bases between the two germline ends. The CDR3 runs to 11 residues.